The 8 T cell receptor beta chains below come from one sample, sequenced in a study of blood T cell repertoires in COVID-19. Only in-frame clones appear in the TCRdb table, and some are missing; sequencing was by immunoSEQ multiplex PCR. The sample consists of roughly 73,000 clones, roughly 79% of them appearing once. Input material: peripheral blood. The receptors were sampled from a man between 65 and 85 years old with acute or convalescent COVID-19.

The chain couples TRBV12-2 to TRBJ1-1; the tabulated D call, TRBD1, remains unverified against the DNA. TRBV12-2 is shown as a pseudogene. The CDR3 has 16 amino acids. The CDR3 DNA reads as TGTGCAAGTCGCTTAGCGTGGACAGGGATCGCCACTGAAGCTTTCTTT. Protein sequence: CASRLAWTGIATEAFF.

V and J are TRBV4-2 and TRBJ2-3; 9 positions match TRBD2. With V trimmed by 2 bases and J by 3 bases, 3 bases remained unmatched. The CDR3 totals 15 residues. Germline lookup yields CDR1 LGHNA and CDR2 YNFKEQ. The CDR3 here is CASSQPTSGTDTQYF. DNA for the CDR3: TGTGCCAGCAGCCAACCGACTAGCGGTACAGATACGCAGTATTTT.

V and J are TRBV15 and TRBJ2-7; D is possibly TRBD1 (5 bases). The germline CDR1 and CDR2 sequences are LNHNV and YYDKDF (reference sequence). The V end lost 1 base, the J end lost 3 bases, and 10 bases lay between the germline ends. The CDR3 consists of 14 residues. This chain's CDR3 is CATSRVTDNYEQYF. For the CDR3, the DNA is TGTGCCACCAGCAGAGTCACGGACAACTACGAGCAGTACTTC.

The rearrangement links TRBV4-1 to TRBJ2-1, with 10 bases that match TRBD2. The length of the CDR3 is 18 residues. Germline assignment: CDR1 MGHRA and CDR2 YSYEKL. The J segment lost 2 bases and the V segment lost 3 bases, leaving 10 bases of the junction unmatched. The CDR3 DNA reads TGCGCCAGCAGCCAGACTGGACTAGCGGCCGGGGCCTACAATGAGCAGTTCTTC. Translating it yields CASSQTGLAAGAYNEQFF.

The chain couples TRBV19 to TRBJ1-1, with D unresolved. CDR3 length: 13 amino acids. Germline CDR1 reads LNHDA; CDR2 reads SQIVND (reference sequence). The V and J ends lost 3 bases and 5 bases respectively, with 10 bases between them. The CDR3, as DNA: TGTGCCAGTAGTATGAGTTGGACTACTGAAGCTTTCTTT. It specifies CASSMSWTTEAFF.

The CDR3 protein is CASSQESTGSGNTIYF. CDR3 coding DNA: TGTGCCAGCAGCCAAGAAAGCACAGGGTCTGGAAACACCATATATTTT. This sequence joins TRBV4-2 and TRBJ1-3, with a possible D match to TRBD1 (6 bases). The germline V and J ends were trimmed by 0 bases and 1 base, with 10 bases remaining between them. This CDR3 contains 16 residues. Germline V CDR1 and CDR2: LGHNA, YNFKEQ.

J is TRBJ1-1 and V is TRBV7-8; D ambiguous. Germline CDR1 SGHVS, CDR2 FQNEAQ. V was trimmed by 0 bases and J by 3 bases, leaving 5 bases between them. This CDR3 is 13 amino acids long. The CDR3 DNA is TGTGCCAGCAGCTTAGCGCGTCACACTGAAGCTTTCTTT. Its protein product is CASSLARHTEAFF. Using reference TRBV7-8 and TRBJ1-1 for the parts outside the CDR3, the full variable domain is GAGVSQSPRYKVAKRGQDVALRCDPISGHVSLFWYQQALGQGPEFLTYFQNEAQLDKSGLPSDRFFAERPEGSVSTLKIQRTQQEDSAVYLCASSLARHTEAFFGQGTRLTVV.

The chain combines TRBV27 with TRBJ2-7; no firm D call. Germline-derived CDR1 and CDR2 are MNHEY and SMNVEV (reference sequence). This CDR3 contains 15 residues. Trimming shortened V by 3 bases and J by 8 bases, and 20 bases separated the two germline ends. CDR3 DNA sequence: TGTGCCAGCAGTTTGTTGGGCGACCCCTCCTCTCAGCAGTACTTC. This translates into CASSLLGDPSSQQYF.